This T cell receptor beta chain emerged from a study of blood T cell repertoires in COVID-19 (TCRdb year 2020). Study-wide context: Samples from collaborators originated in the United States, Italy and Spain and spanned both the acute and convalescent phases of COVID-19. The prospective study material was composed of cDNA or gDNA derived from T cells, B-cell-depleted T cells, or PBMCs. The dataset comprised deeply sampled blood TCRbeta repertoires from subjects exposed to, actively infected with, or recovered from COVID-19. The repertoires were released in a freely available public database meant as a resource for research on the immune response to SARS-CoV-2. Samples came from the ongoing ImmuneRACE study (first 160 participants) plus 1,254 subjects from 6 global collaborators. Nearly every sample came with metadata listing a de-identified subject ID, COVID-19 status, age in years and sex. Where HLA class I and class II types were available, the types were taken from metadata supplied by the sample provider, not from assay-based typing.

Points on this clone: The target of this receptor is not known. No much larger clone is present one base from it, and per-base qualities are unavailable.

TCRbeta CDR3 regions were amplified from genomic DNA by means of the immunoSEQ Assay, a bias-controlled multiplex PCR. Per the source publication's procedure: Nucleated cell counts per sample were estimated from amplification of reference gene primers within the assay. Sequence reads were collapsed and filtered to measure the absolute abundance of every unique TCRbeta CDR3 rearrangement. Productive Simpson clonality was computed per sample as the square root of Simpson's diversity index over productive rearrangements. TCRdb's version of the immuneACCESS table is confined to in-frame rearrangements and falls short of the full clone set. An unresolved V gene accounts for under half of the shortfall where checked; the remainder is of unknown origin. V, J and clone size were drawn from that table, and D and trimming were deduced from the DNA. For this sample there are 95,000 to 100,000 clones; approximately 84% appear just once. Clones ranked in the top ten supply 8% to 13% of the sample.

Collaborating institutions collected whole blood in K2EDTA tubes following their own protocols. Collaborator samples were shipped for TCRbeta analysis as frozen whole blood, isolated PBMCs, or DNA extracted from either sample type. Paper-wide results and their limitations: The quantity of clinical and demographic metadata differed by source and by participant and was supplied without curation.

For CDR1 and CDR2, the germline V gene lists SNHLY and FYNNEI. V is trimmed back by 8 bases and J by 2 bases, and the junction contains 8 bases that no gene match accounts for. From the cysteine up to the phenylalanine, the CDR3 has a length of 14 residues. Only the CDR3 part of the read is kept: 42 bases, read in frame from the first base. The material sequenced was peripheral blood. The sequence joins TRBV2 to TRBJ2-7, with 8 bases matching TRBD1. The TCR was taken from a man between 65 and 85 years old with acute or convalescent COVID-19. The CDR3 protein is CASGGGQATYEQYF. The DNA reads TGTGCCAGCGGAGGGGGACAGGCCACCTACGAGCAGTACTTC.